The present T cell receptor (beta chain) was sequenced within a study of T cells after yellow fever vaccination. One entry per CDR3 protein, called by TCRdb with MiXCR from the 5' RACE reads. The sample carries hundreds of thousands of distinct CDR3 sequences, 6.2% recorded once. This clonotype was recorded at least ten times. Losses at the gene ends were 2 bases for V and 2 bases for J; bases not matched to a gene: 1. CDR1 is LNHDA, CDR2 SQIVND, per germline (reference sequence). The CDR3 is 15 amino acids. J is TRBJ2-7 and V is TRBV19; 12 positions match TRBD2. This TCR derives from a man under 40 who received the YFV17D yellow fever vaccine. The sample here was PBMCs, taken 5 days after the yellow fever booster vaccination. CDR3 DNA sequence: TGTGCCAGTAGTATACTAGCGGGAGGGCCCTACGAGCAGTACTTC. This translates into CASSILAGGPYEQYF. The full variable domain, in which reference TRBV19 and TRBJ2-7 provide the parts outside the CDR3, is DGGITQSPKYLFRKEGQNVTLSCEQNLNHDAMYWYRQDPGQGLRLIYYSQIVNDFQKGDIAEGYSVSREKKESFPLTVTSAQKNPTAFYLCASSILAGGPYEQYFGPGTRLTVT.